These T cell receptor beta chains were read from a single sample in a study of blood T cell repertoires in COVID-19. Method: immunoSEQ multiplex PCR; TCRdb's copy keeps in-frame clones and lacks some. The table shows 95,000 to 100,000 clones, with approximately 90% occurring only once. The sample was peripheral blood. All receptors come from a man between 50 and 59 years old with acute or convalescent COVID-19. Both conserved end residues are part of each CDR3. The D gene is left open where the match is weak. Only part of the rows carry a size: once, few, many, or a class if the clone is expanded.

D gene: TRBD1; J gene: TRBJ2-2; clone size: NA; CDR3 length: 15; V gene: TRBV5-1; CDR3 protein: CASSIEITGAGELFF; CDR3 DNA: TGCGCCAGCAGCATAGAGATTACAGGGGCCGGGGAGCTGTTTTTT
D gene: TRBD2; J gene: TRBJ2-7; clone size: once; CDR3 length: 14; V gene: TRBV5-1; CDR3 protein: CASSLRGDSYEQYF; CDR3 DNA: TGCGCCAGCAGCCTTCGGGGGGACTCCTACGAGCAGTACTTC
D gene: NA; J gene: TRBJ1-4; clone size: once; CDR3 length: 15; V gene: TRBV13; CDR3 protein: CASSTRPGFNEKLFF; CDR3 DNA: TGTGCCAGCAGCACCCGACCAGGGTTTAATGAAAAACTGTTTTTT
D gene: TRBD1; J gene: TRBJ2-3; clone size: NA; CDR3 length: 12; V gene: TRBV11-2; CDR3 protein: CASSPPGGTQYF; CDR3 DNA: TGTGCCAGCAGCCCCCCAGGGGGTACGCAGTATTTT
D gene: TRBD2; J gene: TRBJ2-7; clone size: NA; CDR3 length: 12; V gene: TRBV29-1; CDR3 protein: CSSLGGKDEQYF; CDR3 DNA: TGCAGCTCTCTCGGGGGGAAGGACGAGCAGTACTTC
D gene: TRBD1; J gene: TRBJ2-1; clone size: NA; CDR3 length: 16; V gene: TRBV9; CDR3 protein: CASSVAGTGIGNEQFF; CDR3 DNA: TGTGCCAGCAGCGTAGCAGGGACAGGGATCGGCAATGAGCAGTTCTTC
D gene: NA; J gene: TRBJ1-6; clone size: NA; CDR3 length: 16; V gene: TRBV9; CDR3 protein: CASSVAGQPNNSPLHF; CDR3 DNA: TGTGCCAGCAGCGTAGCTGGGCAGCCCAATAATTCACCCCTCCACTTT
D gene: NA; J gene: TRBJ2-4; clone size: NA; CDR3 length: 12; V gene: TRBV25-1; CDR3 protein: CASSANKNIQYF; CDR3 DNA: TGTGCCAGCAGTGCCAACAAAAACATTCAGTACTTC
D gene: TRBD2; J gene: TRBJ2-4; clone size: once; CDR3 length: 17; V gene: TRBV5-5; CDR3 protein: CASSPEASGGSWDIQYF; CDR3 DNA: TGTGCCAGCAGCCCGGAAGCTAGCGGGGGGTCTTGGGACATTCAGTACTTC
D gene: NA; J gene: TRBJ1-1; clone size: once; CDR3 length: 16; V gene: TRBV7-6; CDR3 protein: CASSFSVVDMNTEAFF; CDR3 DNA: TGTGCCAGCAGCTTTAGCGTCGTAGATATGAACACTGAAGCTTTCTTT
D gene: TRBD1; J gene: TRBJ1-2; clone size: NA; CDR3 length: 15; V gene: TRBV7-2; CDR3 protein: CASSLAVGTAYGYTF; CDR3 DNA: TGTGCCAGCAGCTTAGCCGTTGGGACAGCCTATGGCTACACCTTC
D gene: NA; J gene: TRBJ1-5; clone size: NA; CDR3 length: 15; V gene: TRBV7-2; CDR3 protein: CASSLERGRDQPQHF; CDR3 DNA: TGTGCCAGCAGCTTAGAGCGGGGGAGGGATCAGCCCCAGCATTTT
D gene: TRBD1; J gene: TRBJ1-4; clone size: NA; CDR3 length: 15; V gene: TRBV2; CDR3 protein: CASSGDRAHNEKLFF; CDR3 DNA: TGTGCCAGCAGTGGTGACAGGGCCCATAATGAAAAACTGTTTTTT
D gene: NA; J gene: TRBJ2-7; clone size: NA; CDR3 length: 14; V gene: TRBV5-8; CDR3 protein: CASSLDRNSYEQYF; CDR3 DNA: TGTGCCAGCAGCTTGGACAGGAACTCCTACGAGCAGTACTTC
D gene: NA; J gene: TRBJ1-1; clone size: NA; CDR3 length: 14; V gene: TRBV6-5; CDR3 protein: CASSSRSGETEAFF; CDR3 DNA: TGTGCCAGCAGTTCCCGATCGGGTGAGACTGAAGCTTTCTTT
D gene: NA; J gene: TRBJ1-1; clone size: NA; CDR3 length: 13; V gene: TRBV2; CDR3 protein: CATGRTGYTEAFF; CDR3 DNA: TGTGCCACCGGGCGGACGGGATACACTGAAGCTTTCTTT
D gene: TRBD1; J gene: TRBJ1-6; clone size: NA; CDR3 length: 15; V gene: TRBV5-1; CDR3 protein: CASSFQTGGNSPLHF; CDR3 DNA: TGCGCCAGCAGCTTCCAGACAGGGGGGAATTCACCCCTCCACTTT
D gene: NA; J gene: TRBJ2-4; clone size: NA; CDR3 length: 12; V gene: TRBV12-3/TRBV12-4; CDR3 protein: CASSLKQDIQYF; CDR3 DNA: TGTGCCAGCAGTTTAAAGCAGGACATTCAGTACTTC
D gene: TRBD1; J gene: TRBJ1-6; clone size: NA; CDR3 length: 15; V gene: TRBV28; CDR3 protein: CASSSRQGFDSPLHF; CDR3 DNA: TGTGCCAGCAGCTCCCGACAGGGTTTCGATTCACCCCTCCACTTT
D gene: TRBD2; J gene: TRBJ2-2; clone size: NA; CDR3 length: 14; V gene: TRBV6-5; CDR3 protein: CASSSGLATGELFF; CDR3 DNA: TGTGCCAGCAGCTCCGGACTAGCCACCGGGGAGCTGTTTTTT
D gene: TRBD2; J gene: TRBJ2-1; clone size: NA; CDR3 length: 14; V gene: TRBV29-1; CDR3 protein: CSGLAGGLYNEQFF; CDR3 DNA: TGCAGCGGATTAGCGGGGGGCCTGTACAATGAGCAGTTCTTC
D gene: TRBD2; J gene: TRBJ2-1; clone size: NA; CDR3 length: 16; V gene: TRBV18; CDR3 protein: CASSPLPAGGQYEQFF; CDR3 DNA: TGTGCCAGCTCACCACTCCCAGCGGGGGGCCAATATGAGCAGTTCTTC
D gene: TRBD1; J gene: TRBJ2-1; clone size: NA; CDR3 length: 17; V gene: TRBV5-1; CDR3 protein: CASSLETGQGARNEQFF; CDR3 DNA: TGCGCCAGCAGCTTGGAGACGGGACAGGGGGCCAGAAATGAGCAGTTCTTC
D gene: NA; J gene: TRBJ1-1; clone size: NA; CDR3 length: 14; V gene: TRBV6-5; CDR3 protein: CASRHRVGATEAFF; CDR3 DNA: TGTGCCAGCAGGCACAGGGTAGGGGCCACTGAAGCTTTCTTT
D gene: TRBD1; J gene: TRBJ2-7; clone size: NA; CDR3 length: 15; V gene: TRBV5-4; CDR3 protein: CASSESGQGAVEQYF; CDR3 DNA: TGTGCCAGCAGCGAATCGGGACAGGGGGCTGTCGAGCAGTACTTC
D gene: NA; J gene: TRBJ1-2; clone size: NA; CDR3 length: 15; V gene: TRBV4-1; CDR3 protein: CASSQDMAGFYGYTF; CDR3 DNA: TGCGCCAGCAGCCAAGATATGGCGGGCTTTTATGGCTACACCTTC
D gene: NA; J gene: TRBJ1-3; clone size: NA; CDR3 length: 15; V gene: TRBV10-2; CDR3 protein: CASSERRFSGNTIYF; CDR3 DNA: TGCGCCAGCAGTGAAAGGCGGTTCTCTGGAAACACCATATATTTT
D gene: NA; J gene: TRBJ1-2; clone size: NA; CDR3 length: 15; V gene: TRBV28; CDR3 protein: CASTSFLSENYGYTF; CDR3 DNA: TGTGCCAGCACCTCCTTCTTATCAGAAAACTATGGCTACACCTTC
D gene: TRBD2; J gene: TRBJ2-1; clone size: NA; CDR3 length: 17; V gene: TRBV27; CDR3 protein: CASSSTGAGGPGNEQFF; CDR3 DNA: TGTGCCAGCAGTTCTACGGGAGCGGGGGGGCCCGGGAATGAGCAGTTCTTC
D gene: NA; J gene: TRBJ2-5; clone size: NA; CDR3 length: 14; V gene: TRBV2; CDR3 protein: CASTAQGRLETQYF; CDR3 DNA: TGTGCCAGCACCGCGCAGGGGCGTCTAGAGACCCAGTACTTC
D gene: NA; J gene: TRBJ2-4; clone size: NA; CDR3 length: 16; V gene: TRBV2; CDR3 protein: CASSPRTGVAKNIQYF; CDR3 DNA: TGTGCCAGCAGCCCCCGGACGGGGGTAGCCAAAAACATTCAGTACTTC
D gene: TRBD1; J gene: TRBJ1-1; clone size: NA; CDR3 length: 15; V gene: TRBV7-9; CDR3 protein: CASSGGQGANTEAFF; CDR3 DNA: TGTGCCAGCAGCGGGGGACAGGGGGCTAACACTGAAGCTTTCTTT
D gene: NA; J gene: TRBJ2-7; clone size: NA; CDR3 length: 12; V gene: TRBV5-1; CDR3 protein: CASSTGVHEQYF; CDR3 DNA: TGCGCCAGCAGCACGGGAGTCCACGAGCAGTACTTC
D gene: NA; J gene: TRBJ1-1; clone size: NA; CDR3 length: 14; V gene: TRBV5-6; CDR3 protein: CASSLSPRTQEAFF; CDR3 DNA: TGTGCCAGCAGCTTGTCTCCTAGAACCCAAGAAGCTTTCTTT
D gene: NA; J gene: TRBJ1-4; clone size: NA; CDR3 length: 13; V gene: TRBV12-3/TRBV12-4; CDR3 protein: CASGSGGNEKLFF; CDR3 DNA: TGTGCCAGCGGTTCGGGGGGTAATGAAAAACTGTTTTTT
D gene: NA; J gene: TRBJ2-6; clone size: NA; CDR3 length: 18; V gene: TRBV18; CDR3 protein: CASSPRTAGWAGANVLTF; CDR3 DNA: TGTGCCAGCTCACCACGGACGGCAGGGTGGGCTGGGGCCAACGTCCTGACTTTC
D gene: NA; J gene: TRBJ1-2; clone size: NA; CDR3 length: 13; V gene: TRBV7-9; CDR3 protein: CASSLGPGYGYTF; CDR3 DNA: TGTGCCAGCAGCTTAGGCCCAGGCTATGGCTACACCTTC
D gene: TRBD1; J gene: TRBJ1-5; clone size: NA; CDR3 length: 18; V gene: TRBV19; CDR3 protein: CASTLSGTGRTSNQPQHF; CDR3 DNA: TGTGCCAGTACCCTCTCCGGGACAGGGAGGACTAGCAATCAGCCCCAGCATTTT
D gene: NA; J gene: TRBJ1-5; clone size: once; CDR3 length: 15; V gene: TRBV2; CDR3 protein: CASMGRGYSNQPQHF; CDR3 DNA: TGTGCCAGCATGGGCAGGGGTTATAGCAATCAGCCCCAGCATTTT
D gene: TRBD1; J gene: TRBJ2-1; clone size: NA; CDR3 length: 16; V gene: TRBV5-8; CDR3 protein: CASSLPGGTSYNEQFF; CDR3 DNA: TGTGCCAGCAGCTTGCCAGGGGGCACCTCCTACAATGAGCAGTTCTTC
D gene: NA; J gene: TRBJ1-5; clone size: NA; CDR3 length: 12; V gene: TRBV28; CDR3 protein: CASDGVDQPQHF; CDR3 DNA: TGTGCCAGTGACGGGGTCGATCAGCCCCAGCATTTT
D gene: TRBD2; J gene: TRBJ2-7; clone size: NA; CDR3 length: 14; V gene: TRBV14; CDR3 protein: CASSRDYQDYEQYF; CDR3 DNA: TGTGCCAGCAGCCGGGACTACCAAGACTACGAGCAGTACTTC
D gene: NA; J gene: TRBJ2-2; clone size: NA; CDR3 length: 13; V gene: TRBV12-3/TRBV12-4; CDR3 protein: CASSQESHWELFF; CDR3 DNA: TGTGCCAGCAGTCAAGAATCTCACTGGGAGCTGTTTTTT